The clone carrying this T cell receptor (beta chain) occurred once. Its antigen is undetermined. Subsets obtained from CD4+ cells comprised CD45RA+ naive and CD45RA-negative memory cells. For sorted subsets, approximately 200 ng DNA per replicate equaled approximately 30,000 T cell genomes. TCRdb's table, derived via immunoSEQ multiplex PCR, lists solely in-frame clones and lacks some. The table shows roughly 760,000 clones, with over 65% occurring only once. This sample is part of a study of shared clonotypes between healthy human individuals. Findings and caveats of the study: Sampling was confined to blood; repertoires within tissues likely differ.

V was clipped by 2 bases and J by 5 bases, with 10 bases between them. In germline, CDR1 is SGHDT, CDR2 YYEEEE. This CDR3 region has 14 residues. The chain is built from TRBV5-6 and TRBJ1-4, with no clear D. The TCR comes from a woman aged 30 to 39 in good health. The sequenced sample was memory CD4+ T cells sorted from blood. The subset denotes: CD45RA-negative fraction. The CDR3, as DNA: TGTGCCAGCAGCTTAGGGCACTTGAATGAAAAACTGTTTTTT. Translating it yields CASSLGHLNEKLFF.